This T cell receptor beta chain was obtained from a study of identical twins. Study-wide findings and caveats: Out-of-frame beta chain sequences displayed weaker excess sharing between twins. Memory repertoires lacked the insertion deficit that abundant cord blood beta clonotypes showed.

This clonotype was observed many times. What it recognizes is unknown. TCRdb analysed the 5' RACE reads with MiXCR anew, one entry per CDR3 protein. The sample contains about 100,000 distinct CDR3 sequences, under 6.5% of which appear only once. CDR3 length: 15 residues. V was pared by 3 bases and J by 3 bases, with 12 bases between. CDR1 SGHRS and CDR2 YFSETQ come from the germline V gene. This chain links TRBV5-1 with TRBJ2-2; no reliable D call. Sequencing was performed on memory T cells sorted from blood. This sequence originates from a woman between 50 and 59 years old in good health. DNA of the CDR3: TGCGCCAGCAGCTCTACAAGGGCGGACACCGGGGAGCTGTTTTTT. Its translation is CASSSTRADTGELFF. The full variable domain, in which reference TRBV5-1 and TRBJ2-2 provide the parts outside the CDR3, is KAGVTQTPRYLIKTRGQQVTLSCSPISGHRSVSWYQQTPGQGLQFLFEYFSETQRNKGNFPGRFSGRQFSNSRSEMNVSTLELGDSALYLCASSSTRADTGELFFGEGSRLTVL.